The 23 T cell receptor beta chains presented below share a single source sample, sequenced in a study of blood T cell repertoires in COVID-19. The method was immunoSEQ multiplex PCR; TCRdb's version includes in-frame clones alone and lacks a portion of them. The table has around 21,000 clones, 80% to 90% seen once. Sequenced sample: peripheral blood. The receptors were sampled from a human donor with active COVID-19. The donor label of this sample is uncertain.

The CDR3 is CASSPDSSYNEQFF. The CDR3 DNA reads TGTGCCAGCAGCCCCGACAGTTCATACAATGAGCAGTTCTTC. The V gene is TRBV3-1 (or the pseudogene TRBV3-2), the J gene TRBJ2-1; D is perhaps TRBD1 (5 bases). The CDR3 loop spans 14 amino acids. The germline V and J ends were trimmed by 4 bases and 4 bases, with 11 bases remaining between them. CDR1 is LGHDT, CDR2 YNNKEL, per germline (reference sequence).

The rearrangement uses TRBV20-1 and TRBJ1-5; D possibly corresponds to TRBD1 (5 bases). The V and J ends lost 3 bases and 3 bases respectively, with 15 bases between them. Germline V CDR1 and CDR2: DFQATT, SNEGSKA (reference sequence). CDR3 size: 15 residues. CDR3 in DNA: TGCAGTGCTAGTTTCTCGACTGGGGCCAATCAGCCCCAGCATTTT. As protein: CSASFSTGANQPQHF.

This chain joins TRBV3-1 (or the pseudogene TRBV3-2) and TRBJ1-5; the D gene is possibly TRBD1 (6 bases). Germline V gives CDR1 LGHDT, CDR2 YNNKEL (reference sequence). Trimming stripped 3 bases from V and 0 bases from J, with 21 bases between. This CDR3 is 19 amino acids long. The CDR3 here is CASSQTGGGPVYSNQPQHF. Written as DNA, the CDR3 is TGTGCCAGCAGCCAGACGGGGGGGGGCCCCGTTTATAGCAATCAGCCCCAGCATTTT.

The chain combines TRBV5-1 with TRBJ2-2; TRBD1 agrees at 8 bases. The V gene end was trimmed by 3 bases and the J gene end by 4 bases; junction bases not matched to a gene: 2. This CDR3 spans 14 amino acids. Germline values: CDR1 SGHRS, CDR2 YFSETQ. CDR3: CASSSGTGTGELFF. The CDR3 nucleotides read TGCGCCAGCAGCTCCGGGACAGGCACCGGGGAGCTGTTTTTT.

This clone has a single count. The chain combines TRBV7-9 with TRBJ2-1; D is perhaps TRBD2 (5 bases). Germline V gene lookup returns CDR1 SEHNR and CDR2 FQNEAQ (reference sequence). The CDR3 is 18 amino acids. V lost 4 bases and J 0 bases, leaving 19 bases between the germline ends. CDR3 sequence reads: CASSSFKRTVSSYNEQFF. The CDR3 nucleotides read TGTGCCAGCAGCTCTTTTAAAAGGACTGTTAGCTCCTACAATGAGCAGTTCTTC.

This clone was detected only once. The chain couples TRBV5-5 to TRBJ2-3, with D maybe TRBD2 (5 bases). There are 14 residues in the CDR3. The V and J ends lost 4 bases and 4 bases respectively, with 13 bases between them. Germline V gene sequence: CDR1 SGHKS, CDR2 YYEKEE (reference sequence). The CDR3 sequence: CASSEGPGADTQYF. CDR3 sequence (DNA): TGTGCCAGCAGCGAAGGACCCGGGGCAGATACGCAGTATTTT.

This chain links TRBV28 with TRBJ2-5; possibly TRBD2 for D (5 bases). With 5 bases removed from V and 2 bases from J, the gap between germline ends came to 15 bases. CDR1 is MDHEN and CDR2 is SYDVKM in the germline V gene. The CDR3 consists of 15 residues. CDR3 loop: CASSLASGQQETQYF. The CDR3 nucleotides read TGTGCCAGCAGTCTAGCCTCGGGCCAACAAGAGACCCAGTACTTC.

The J gene is TRBJ2-3, the V gene TRBV28; D unresolved. V lost 7 bases and J lost 4, with 12 bases in between. The CDR3 extends over 13 amino acids. The germline V gene has CDR1 MDHEN and CDR2 SYDVKM. CDR3: CASTTIAADTQYF. The DNA of the CDR3 is TGTGCCAGCACCACTATAGCAGCAGATACGCAGTATTTT.

This sequence joins TRBV11-3 and TRBJ1-2; 7 bases line up with TRBD1. This CDR3 region has 14 residues. Germline V CDR1 and CDR2: SGHNT, YENEEA. V shed 5 bases and J 4 bases; nucleotides not matched to a gene: 7. The CDR3 loop is CASSESGTAYGYTF. The DNA for the CDR3 is TGTGCCAGCAGCGAATCCGGGACAGCCTATGGCTACACCTTC.

The rearrangement joins TRBV7-2 to TRBJ2-1, with D tentatively TRBD2 (6 bases). Germline CDR1 reads SGHTA; CDR2 reads FQGNSA. The CDR3 is 15 amino acids. Trimming left V 5 bases short and J 1 base short, with 12 bases between. The CDR3 protein is CASSPRAGSYNEQFF. DNA for the CDR3: TGTGCCAGCAGCCCAAGAGCGGGTTCCTACAATGAGCAGTTCTTC.

The J gene is TRBJ1-2, the V gene TRBV6-1; 7 nucleotides align to TRBD1. Germline CDR1 is MNHNS and CDR2 is SASEGT. V lost 1 base, J lost 0 bases, and 8 bases stayed unmatched. The CDR3 is made up of 17 amino acids. DNA for the CDR3: TGTGCCAGCAGTGAAGGGACAGGAGGGCGGGCTAACTATGGCTACACCTTC. This codes for CASSEGTGGRANYGYTF.

In this sample, this clone turned up once. This chain joins TRBV6-5 and TRBJ1-1, with D hard to call. Germline lookup yields CDR1 MNHEY and CDR2 SVGAGI. Trimming removed 7 bases at V and 6 bases at J, with 18 bases between. This CDR3 region has 14 residues. CDR3 nucleotides: TGTGCCAGCACCTCTCCTTCGGCGGATCCTGAAGCTTTCTTT. It encodes CASTSPSADPEAFF.

The rearrangement links TRBV30 to TRBJ1-5; 7 bases agree with TRBD1. V shed 3 bases and J 6 bases; nucleotides not matched to a gene: 2. Germline V CDR1 and CDR2: GTSNPN, SVGIG (reference sequence). This CDR3 is built from 12 residues. CDR3 region: CAWRRGLQPQHF. CDR3 coding DNA: TGTGCCTGGAGGAGGGGGCTTCAGCCCCAGCATTTT.

This clone was observed a handful of times. The CDR3 DNA is TGTGCCAGCAGATCCGGGACAGGGGTAGGTGAGCAGTTCTTC. Protein product: CASRSGTGVGEQFF. The chain uses TRBV7-3 and TRBJ2-1, with 10 bases lining up with TRBD1. The CDR3 contains 14 residues. CDR1 SGHTA and CDR2 FQGTGA come from the germline V gene. With 6 bases clipped from V and 9 bases from J, the junction kept 8 bases outside the gene matches.

The chain is built from TRBV3-1 (or the pseudogene TRBV3-2) and TRBJ2-3; 9 nucleotides agree with TRBD2. V gave up 0 bases and J gave up 2 bases; unmatched junction bases: 6. The V gene's germline CDR1 is LGHDT and CDR2 YNNKEL (reference sequence). The CDR3 has 17 residues. The DNA for the CDR3 is TGTGCCAGCAGCCAAGAGGCTCTAGCGGGGTACACAGATACGCAGTATTTT. Its protein product is CASSQEALAGYTDTQYF.

This rearrangement joins TRBV6-5 to TRBJ1-1; no clear D gene. V was shortened by 6 bases and J by 2 bases, with 10 bases between the two germline ends. Germline V gives CDR1 MNHEY, CDR2 SVGAGI. The length of the CDR3 is 13 residues. The CDR3, as DNA: TGTGCCAGCAGCAGGACTACTAACACTGAAGCTTTCTTT. Translating it yields CASSRTTNTEAFF.

The chain combines TRBV6-5 with TRBJ1-5; D may be TRBD1 (5 bases). Trimming removed 6 bases at V and 4 bases at J, with 16 bases between. The CDR3 spans 15 residues. Germline CDR1 is MNHEY and CDR2 is SVGAGI. CDR3 DNA sequence: TGTGCCAGCAGCCTTCAGGGAGGATTGAATCAGCCCCAGCATTTT. It translates to CASSLQGGLNQPQHF.

The chain has TRBV11-3 and TRBJ2-7, with 9 bases matching TRBD2. The CDR3 totals 14 residues. Germline CDR1 is SGHNT and CDR2 is YENEEA. Trimming cost V 8 bases and J 5 bases; bases outside gene matches: 10. For the CDR3, the DNA is TGTGCCAGCGGCAAGGGGCGGGGGGGAAACGAGCAGTACTTC. This gives the protein CASGKGRGGNEQYF.

The chain employs TRBV28 and TRBJ2-2; 9 positions agree with TRBD2. V gave up 11 bases and J gave up 7 bases; unmatched junction bases: 8. The germline CDR1 and CDR2 sequences are MDHEN and SYDVKM. CDR3 length equals 13 residues. In DNA form, the CDR3 reads TGTGCCTTTAGGGCTAGCGGGGACGGGGAGCTGTTTTTT. Its protein is CAFRASGDGELFF.

This chain links TRBV28 with TRBJ1-5, with D possibly matching TRBD1 (6 bases). Trimming took 5 bases from V and 1 from J, leaving 12 bases between them. The CDR3 sequence is 15 residues long. CDR1 and CDR2 (germline): MDHEN, SYDVKM. CDR3 protein: CASSVQGWSNQPQHF. The CDR3 DNA sequence: TGTGCCAGCAGTGTCCAGGGGTGGAGCAATCAGCCCCAGCATTTT.

The genes are TRBV2 and TRBJ2-5; D not certain. Trimming took off 1 base at V and 2 bases at J, with 8 bases between the two ends. CDR1 SNHLY and CDR2 FYNNEI come from the germline V gene. The CDR3 contains 14 residues. DNA for the CDR3: TGTGCCAGCAGTGAAGGCTGGGCACAAGAGACCCAGTACTTC. This translates into CASSEGWAQETQYF.

This clone was picked up a small number of times. V usage is TRBV5-1 and J usage is TRBJ2-5; 8 bases map to TRBD1. The ends lost 5 bases at V and 3 bases at J; junction bases unmatched: 15. The CDR3 length is 17 residues. CDR1 SGHRS and CDR2 YFSETQ come from the germline V gene. The CDR3 is CASSQGPGGFSEETQYF. The CDR3 nucleotides are TGCGCCAGCAGTCAGGGGCCAGGGGGCTTCTCGGAAGAGACCCAGTACTTC.

The chain joins TRBV28 to TRBJ2-7; 7 positions agree with TRBD2. Germline V gene lookup returns CDR1 MDHEN and CDR2 SYDVKM. Trimming at V came to 7 bases and at J to 4 bases, leaving 4 bases not matched to a gene. CDR3 size: 12 residues. The CDR3 spells CASTLGGYEQYF. CDR3 DNA sequence: TGTGCCAGCACCCTGGGGGGGTACGAGCAGTACTTC.